This T cell receptor beta chain was sequenced during a study of blood T cell repertoires in COVID-19. On the study more broadly: Whether acute or convalescent, the COVID-19 samples came from the United States, Italy and Spain. Nucleic acid was either cDNA or gDNA, and it came from T cells, B-cell-depleted T cells, or PBMCs.

In the original analysis: Using reference gene primer amplification, nucleated cell counts were estimated. Data came from immunoSEQ multiplex PCR; TCRdb stores just in-frame clones and leaves some out. From that table come the V and J calls and clone size; the DNA was used to work out D and trimming. The table records about 170,000 clones, about 81% of them present only once. CDR3 length equals 14 residues. The V gene's germline CDR1 is SQVTM and CDR2 ANQGSEA. Losses at the gene ends were 3 bases for V and 8 bases for J; bases not matched to a gene: 10. This chain uses TRBV29-1 with TRBJ1-2, with 9 bases identical to TRBD1. This TCR was sampled from a woman between 65 and 79 years old with acute or convalescent COVID-19. Input material: peripheral blood. The DNA for the CDR3 is TGCAGCGTTGATCTTGGTGGACAGGGGAGCGGCTACACCTTC. Translated, it gives CSVDLGGQGSGYTF.